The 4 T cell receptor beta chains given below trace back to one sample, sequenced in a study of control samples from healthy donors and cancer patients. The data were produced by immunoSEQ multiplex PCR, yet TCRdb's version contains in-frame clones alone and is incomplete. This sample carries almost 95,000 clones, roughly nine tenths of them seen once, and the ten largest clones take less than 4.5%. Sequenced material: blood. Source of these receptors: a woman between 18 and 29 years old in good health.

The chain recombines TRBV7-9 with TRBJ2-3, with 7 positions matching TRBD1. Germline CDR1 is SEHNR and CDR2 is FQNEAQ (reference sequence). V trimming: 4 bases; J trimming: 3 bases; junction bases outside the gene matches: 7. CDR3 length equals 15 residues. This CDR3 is CASSSEGARTDTQYF. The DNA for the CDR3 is TGTGCCAGCAGCTCTGAGGGGGCGCGAACAGATACGCAGTATTTT.

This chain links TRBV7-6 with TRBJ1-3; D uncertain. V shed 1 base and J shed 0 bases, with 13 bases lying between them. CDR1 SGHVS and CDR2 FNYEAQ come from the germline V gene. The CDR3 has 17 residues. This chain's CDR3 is CASSLEINFYSGNTIYF. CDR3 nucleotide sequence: TGTGCCAGCAGCTTAGAGATTAACTTCTACTCTGGAAACACCATATATTTT.

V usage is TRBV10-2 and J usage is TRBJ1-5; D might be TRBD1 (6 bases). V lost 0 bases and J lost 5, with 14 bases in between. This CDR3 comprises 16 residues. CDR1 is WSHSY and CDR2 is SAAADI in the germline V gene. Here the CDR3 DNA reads TGCGCCAGCAGTGAGTCGCCAGGGGAAGGCGATCAGCCCCAGCATTTT. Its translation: CASSESPGEGDQPQHF.

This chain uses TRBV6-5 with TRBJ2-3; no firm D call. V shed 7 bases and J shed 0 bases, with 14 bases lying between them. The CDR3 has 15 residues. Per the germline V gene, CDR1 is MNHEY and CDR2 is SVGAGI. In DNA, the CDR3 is TGTGCCAGCACTCGCACACGGGCTAGCACAGATACGCAGTATTTT. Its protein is CASTRTRASTDTQYF.